The 5 T cell receptor beta chains given below trace back to one sample, sequenced in a study of OX40 agonist ivuxolimab in advanced cancers. Generated by immunoSEQ multiplex PCR, the TCRdb table keeps only in-frame clones and is missing some. The table has around 62,000 clones, 60% to 80% seen once; the top ten hold over 1.5%. The input for sequencing was CD4+ or CD8+ T cells sorted from blood, taken in a trial of the OX40 agonist ivuxolimab. The receptors stem from an adult with an advanced solid tumor such as melanoma, head and neck, liver or kidney cancer.

J is TRBJ2-2 and V is TRBV10-1; TRBD1 is a possible D gene (6 bases). V was pared by 10 bases and J by 1 base, with 16 bases between. This CDR3 contains 15 residues. Germline CDR1 is WNHNN and CDR2 is SYGVQD (reference sequence). Here the CDR3 reads CATSTGTQNTGELFF. Here the CDR3 DNA reads TGCGCCACATCAACCGGGACACAGAACACCGGGGAGCTGTTTTTT.

The sample holds one count of this clone. V and J are TRBV5-1 and TRBJ2-7; D uncertain. CDR3 size: 13 residues. V lost 1 base and J 3 bases, leaving 8 bases between the germline ends. Germline CDR1 reads SGHRS; CDR2 reads YFSETQ. The CDR3 DNA reads TGCGCCAGCAGCTTGAACGGATTCTACGAGCAGTACTTC. Translated, it gives CASSLNGFYEQYF. Full variable domain (rest looked up from reference TRBV5-1 and TRBJ2-7): KAGVTQTPRYLIKTRGQQVTLSCSPISGHRSVSWYQQTPGQGLQFLFEYFSETQRNKGNFPGRFSGRQFSNSRSEMNVSTLELGDSALYLCASSLNGFYEQYFGPGTRLTVT.

The chain employs TRBV27 and TRBJ2-1; no firm D call. Germline CDR1 is MNHEY and CDR2 is SMNVEV (reference sequence). The CDR3 is made up of 11 amino acids. The ends were cut back, 5 bases at V and 4 bases at J, with 3 bases in the middle. The CDR3 region is CASSLYNEQFF. CDR3 bases: TGTGCCAGCAGTCTTTACAATGAGCAGTTCTTC.

The chain recombines TRBV7-6 with TRBJ1-2, with TRBD1 identical over 7 bases. V was pared by 2 bases and J by 2 bases, with 11 bases of the junction left unmatched. This CDR3 contains 17 residues. Germline lookup yields CDR1 SGHVS and CDR2 FNYEAQ. The chain's CDR3 is CASSLNVRAGGNYGYTF. The CDR3, as DNA: TGTGCCAGCAGCTTAAACGTTAGGGCAGGGGGAAACTATGGCTACACCTTC.

The chain recombines TRBV2 with TRBJ1-4; no clear D. The CDR3 sequence is 13 residues long. V shed 5 bases and J shed 5 bases, with 9 bases lying between them. In germline, CDR1 is SNHLY, CDR2 FYNNEI. CDR3 amino acids: CASSREYNEKLFF. CDR3 sequence (DNA): TGTGCCAGCAGTCGCGAGTACAATGAAAAACTGTTTTTT.